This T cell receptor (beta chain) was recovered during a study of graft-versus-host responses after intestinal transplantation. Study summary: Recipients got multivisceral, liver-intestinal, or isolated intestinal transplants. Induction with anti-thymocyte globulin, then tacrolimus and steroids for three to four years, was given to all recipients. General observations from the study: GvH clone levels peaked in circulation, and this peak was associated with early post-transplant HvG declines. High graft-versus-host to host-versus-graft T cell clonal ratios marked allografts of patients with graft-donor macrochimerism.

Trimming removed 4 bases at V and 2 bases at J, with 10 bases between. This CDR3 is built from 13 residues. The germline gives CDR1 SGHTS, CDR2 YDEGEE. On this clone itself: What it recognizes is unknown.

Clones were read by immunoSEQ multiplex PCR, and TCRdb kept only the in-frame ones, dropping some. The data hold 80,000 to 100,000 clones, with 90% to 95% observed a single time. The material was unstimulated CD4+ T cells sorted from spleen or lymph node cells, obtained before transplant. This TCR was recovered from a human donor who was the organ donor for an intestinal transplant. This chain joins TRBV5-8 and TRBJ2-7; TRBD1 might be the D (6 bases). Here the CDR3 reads CASSLDRTYEQYF. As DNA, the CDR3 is TGTGCCAGCAGCCTTGACAGGACCTACGAGCAGTACTTC.